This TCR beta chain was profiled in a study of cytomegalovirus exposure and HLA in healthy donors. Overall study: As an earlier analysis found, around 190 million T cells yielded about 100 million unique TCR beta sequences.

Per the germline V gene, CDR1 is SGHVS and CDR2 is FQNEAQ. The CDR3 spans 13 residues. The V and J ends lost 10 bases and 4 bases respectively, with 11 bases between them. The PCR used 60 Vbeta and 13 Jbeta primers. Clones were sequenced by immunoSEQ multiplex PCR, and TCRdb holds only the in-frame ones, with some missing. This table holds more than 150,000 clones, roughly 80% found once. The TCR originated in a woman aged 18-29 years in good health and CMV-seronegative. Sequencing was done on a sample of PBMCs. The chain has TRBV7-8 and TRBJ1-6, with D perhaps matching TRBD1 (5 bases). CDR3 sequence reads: CAITGGYNSPLHF. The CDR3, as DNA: TGTGCCATCACCGGGGGTTATAATTCACCCCTCCACTTT.